These T cell receptor beta chains were read from a single sample in a study of identifying expanded T cells in peripheral blood. Assay: immunoSEQ multiplex PCR; the TCRdb copy retains only in-frame clones and omits some. The data hold under 95,000 clones, with approximately 90% observed a single time. The sample taken for sequencing was blood. Receptor source: a person aged 18-69 years in good health. Each CDR3 is given with its conserved first and last residue. The order of the fields is V gene, clone size, D gene, J gene, CDR3 protein, CDR3 DNA. D genes are given only for firm matches. Size is omitted from some rows. Given values are once, few, many or a class for expanded clones.

v_call: TRBV9
clone_size: .
d_call: .
j_call: TRBJ2-3
cdr3_aa: CASSAGTSSTDTQYF
cdr3_nt: TGTGCCAGCAGCGCCGGGACTTCTAGCACAGATACGCAGTATTTT

v_call: TRBV18
clone_size: .
d_call: TRBD1
j_call: TRBJ2-7
cdr3_aa: CASSPLAGGGEQYF
cdr3_nt: TGTGCCAGCTCACCACTGGCAGGGGGCGGCGAGCAGTACTTC

v_call: TRBV27
clone_size: .
d_call: TRBD1
j_call: TRBJ1-2
cdr3_aa: CASKLRDSYGYTF
cdr3_nt: TGTGCCAGCAAGCTCCGGGACAGCTATGGCTACACCTTC

v_call: TRBV5-5
clone_size: .
d_call: .
j_call: TRBJ1-3
cdr3_aa: CASSRVGVGGGNTIYF
cdr3_nt: TGTGCCAGCTCTAGGGTTGGCGTGGGGGGTGGAAACACCATATATTTT

v_call: TRBV2
clone_size: .
d_call: TRBD1
j_call: TRBJ2-1
cdr3_aa: CASRKGQGNEQFF
cdr3_nt: TGTGCCAGCAGGAAGGGACAGGGGAATGAGCAGTTCTTC

v_call: TRBV10-3
clone_size: .
d_call: TRBD1
j_call: TRBJ2-3
cdr3_aa: CAISERTGLTDTQYF
cdr3_nt: TGTGCCATCAGTGAGCGGACAGGGTTAACAGATACGCAGTATTTT

v_call: TRBV2
clone_size: .
d_call: TRBD1
j_call: TRBJ2-3
cdr3_aa: CASSGSGTAGATSTDTQYF
cdr3_nt: TGTGCCAGCAGTGGTTCCGGGACAGCCGGCGCAACTAGCACAGATACGCAGTATTTT

v_call: TRBV6-6
clone_size: .
d_call: .
j_call: TRBJ2-7
cdr3_aa: CASALPGTYEQYF
cdr3_nt: TGTGCCAGCGCGCTGCCGGGTACCTACGAGCAGTACTTC

v_call: TRBV9
clone_size: .
d_call: TRBD2
j_call: TRBJ2-7
cdr3_aa: CASSPYGSGVDEQYF
cdr3_nt: TGTGCCAGCAGCCCCTATGGTAGCGGGGTCGACGAGCAGTACTTC

v_call: TRBV7-6
clone_size: few
d_call: .
j_call: TRBJ2-1
cdr3_aa: CASSLDSTGGNEQFF
cdr3_nt: TGTGCCAGCAGCTTAGACTCTACTGGGGGCAATGAGCAGTTCTTC

v_call: TRBV27
clone_size: .
d_call: .
j_call: TRBJ2-2
cdr3_aa: CAVRFPTGELFF
cdr3_nt: TGTGCCGTCCGATTTCCCACCGGGGAGCTGTTTTTT

v_call: TRBV7-2
clone_size: .
d_call: TRBD1
j_call: TRBJ1-5
cdr3_aa: CASSPRQGGNQPQHF
cdr3_nt: TGTGCCAGCAGCCCAAGACAGGGGGGCAATCAGCCCCAGCATTTT

v_call: TRBV11-2
clone_size: .
d_call: TRBD1
j_call: TRBJ1-1
cdr3_aa: CASSRQGEAFF
cdr3_nt: TGTGCCAGCAGCAGACAGGGTGAAGCTTTCTTT

v_call: TRBV18
clone_size: .
d_call: .
j_call: TRBJ2-3
cdr3_aa: CASVPLTSTDTQYF
cdr3_nt: TGTGCCAGCGTTCCCTTGACTAGCACAGATACGCAGTATTTT

v_call: TRBV2
clone_size: .
d_call: TRBD2
j_call: TRBJ2-1
cdr3_aa: CASSEALAGGINEQFF
cdr3_nt: TGTGCCAGCAGTGAAGCGCTAGCGGGGGGGATAAATGAGCAGTTCTTC

v_call: TRBV29-1
clone_size: .
d_call: TRBD1
j_call: TRBJ2-7
cdr3_aa: CSVETGQGGDEQYF
cdr3_nt: TGCAGCGTTGAAACCGGACAGGGCGGCGACGAGCAGTACTTC

v_call: TRBV18
clone_size: .
d_call: TRBD1
j_call: TRBJ1-2
cdr3_aa: CASSPTDDRAPYGYTF
cdr3_nt: TGTGCCAGCTCACCAACCGATGACAGGGCTCCTTATGGCTACACCTTC

v_call: TRBV13
clone_size: .
d_call: TRBD1
j_call: TRBJ2-3
cdr3_aa: CASSYGTGKDTQYF
cdr3_nt: TGTGCCAGCAGCTATGGGACAGGGAAGGATACGCAGTATTTT

v_call: TRBV6-1
clone_size: .
d_call: .
j_call: TRBJ2-5
cdr3_aa: CASSELLGVAETQYF
cdr3_nt: TGTGCCAGCAGTGAGTTGCTGGGAGTGGCAGAGACCCAGTACTTC

v_call: TRBV7-2
clone_size: .
d_call: TRBD2
j_call: TRBJ2-7
cdr3_aa: CASSLGLAGVRYEQYF
cdr3_nt: TGTGCCAGCAGCTTAGGACTAGCGGGAGTTAGATACGAGCAGTACTTC

v_call: TRBV7-8
clone_size: once
d_call: .
j_call: TRBJ2-5
cdr3_aa: CASRLFGGAEETQYF
cdr3_nt: TGTGCCAGCAGGCTCTTTGGGGGGGCAGAAGAGACCCAGTACTTC

v_call: TRBV4-1
clone_size: .
d_call: TRBD1
j_call: TRBJ2-4
cdr3_aa: CASSQEPPGQGAKNIQYF
cdr3_nt: TGCGCCAGCAGCCAAGAGCCCCCGGGACAGGGGGCCAAAAACATTCAGTACTTC

v_call: TRBV29-1
clone_size: .
d_call: .
j_call: TRBJ2-1
cdr3_aa: CSVEAVNYNEQFF
cdr3_nt: TGCAGCGTTGAAGCCGTCAACTACAATGAGCAGTTCTTC

v_call: TRBV4-3
clone_size: .
d_call: TRBD1
j_call: TRBJ1-1
cdr3_aa: CASSPGQQNTEAFF
cdr3_nt: TGCGCCAGCAGCCCGGGACAGCAGAACACTGAAGCTTTCTTT

v_call: TRBV11-2
clone_size: .
d_call: TRBD2
j_call: TRBJ2-5
cdr3_aa: CASSLAGGPQETQYF
cdr3_nt: TGTGCCAGCAGCTTAGCGGGGGGGCCTCAAGAGACCCAGTACTTC

v_call: TRBV28
clone_size: .
d_call: .
j_call: TRBJ2-7
cdr3_aa: CASSSFYEQYF
cdr3_nt: TGTGCCAGCAGCTCCTTCTACGAGCAGTACTTC

v_call: TRBV4-3
clone_size: .
d_call: .
j_call: TRBJ2-2
cdr3_aa: CASSPISENTGELFF
cdr3_nt: TGCGCCAGCAGCCCGATTAGCGAGAACACCGGGGAGCTGTTTTTT

v_call: TRBV10-3
clone_size: .
d_call: TRBD1
j_call: TRBJ2-7
cdr3_aa: CASQGVHEQYF
cdr3_nt: TGTGCCTCGCAGGGGGTCCACGAGCAGTACTTC

v_call: TRBV15
clone_size: once
d_call: TRBD2
j_call: TRBJ2-3
cdr3_aa: CATSRTNSGWLDTQYF
cdr3_nt: TGTGCCACCAGCAGAACTAATAGCGGGTGGCTGGATACGCAGTATTTT

v_call: TRBV15
clone_size: .
d_call: .
j_call: TRBJ1-3
cdr3_aa: CATSRSYEENTIYF
cdr3_nt: TGTGCCACCAGCAGATCGTATGAGGAAAACACCATATATTTT

v_call: TRBV27
clone_size: .
d_call: .
j_call: TRBJ2-7
cdr3_aa: CASSRQYPSYEQYF
cdr3_nt: TGTGCCAGCAGCCGACAGTACCCGTCCTACGAGCAGTACTTC

v_call: TRBV7-8
clone_size: .
d_call: TRBD1
j_call: TRBJ1-4
cdr3_aa: CASSRDSLIGKLFF
cdr3_nt: TGTGCCAGCAGCCGGGACAGCCTAATTGGAAAACTGTTTTTT

v_call: TRBV5-8
clone_size: .
d_call: .
j_call: TRBJ1-4
cdr3_aa: CASSLWGAANEKLFF
cdr3_nt: TGTGCCAGCAGCTTGTGGGGTGCCGCTAATGAAAAACTGTTTTTT

v_call: TRBV11-2
clone_size: .
d_call: .
j_call: TRBJ2-3
cdr3_aa: CASSFPPGADTQYF
cdr3_nt: TGTGCCAGCAGCTTTCCTCCGGGGGCAGATACGCAGTATTTT

v_call: TRBV6-1
clone_size: few
d_call: .
j_call: TRBJ1-2
cdr3_aa: CASSENVYGYTF
cdr3_nt: TGTGCCAGCAGTGAAAATGTCTATGGCTACACCTTC

v_call: TRBV7-9
clone_size: .
d_call: TRBD1
j_call: TRBJ2-2
cdr3_aa: CASEVGQSTGELFF
cdr3_nt: TGTGCCAGCGAGGTGGGACAGAGCACCGGGGAGCTGTTTTTT

v_call: TRBV7-2
clone_size: .
d_call: TRBD1
j_call: TRBJ2-6
cdr3_aa: CASSLGTGAGANVLTF
cdr3_nt: TGTGCCAGCAGCTTAGGGACAGGGGCTGGGGCCAACGTCCTGACTTTC

v_call: TRBV7-2
clone_size: once
d_call: .
j_call: TRBJ1-1
cdr3_aa: CASSLGLRGGNTEAFF
cdr3_nt: TGTGCCAGCAGCTTAGGGCTCAGGGGCGGGAACACTGAAGCTTTCTTT

v_call: TRBV5-8
clone_size: .
d_call: .
j_call: TRBJ2-1
cdr3_aa: CASSLDSYNEQFF
cdr3_nt: TGTGCCAGCAGCTTGGACAGCTACAATGAGCAGTTCTTC

v_call: TRBV11-1
clone_size: few
d_call: .
j_call: TRBJ2-3
cdr3_aa: CASSTGFADTQYF
cdr3_nt: TGTGCCAGCAGCACAGGGTTTGCAGATACGCAGTATTTT

v_call: TRBV19
clone_size: .
d_call: .
j_call: TRBJ2-3
cdr3_aa: CASATRLLPTDTQYF
cdr3_nt: TGTGCCAGCGCGACCAGGCTATTACCCACAGATACGCAGTATTTT

v_call: TRBV2
clone_size: .
d_call: .
j_call: TRBJ2-7
cdr3_aa: CASSTWGPTDEQYF
cdr3_nt: TGTGCCAGCAGCACCTGGGGACCGACAGACGAGCAGTACTTC